These 21 T cell receptor beta chains share one sample of origin, sequenced in a study of T cells in women clearing cervical HPV infection. The repertoire was sequenced with immunoSEQ multiplex PCR; TCRdb's copy has only in-frame clones and lacks some. The sample has some 23,000 clones, and its top ten clones hold under 3.5%. The sample comprised blood buffy coat. The receptors were gathered from a woman aged 18-69 years with a cervical HPV16 infection that either progressed to CIN3+ or cleared (not recorded which).

Note on this clone: The CDR3 end is not reached by the read, which stops 3 residues before it; the germline J gene fills it in. The genes are TRBV6-1 and TRBJ2-3, with 10 bases that match TRBD1. CDR3 length: 13 amino acids. Germline V gene lookup returns CDR1 MNHNS and CDR2 SASEGT. CDR3 region: CASSEIGTGAQYF. CDR3 DNA (partial): TGTGCCAGCAGTGAAATCGGGACAGGGGCG.

Details on this clone: The read gets to within 3 residues of the CDR3 end, and the germline J gene fills in the rest. This rearrangement joins TRBV5-1 to TRBJ2-7, with 11 positions matching TRBD1. V was clipped by 3 bases and J by 4 bases; unmatched bases: 3. CDR3 length equals 14 residues. Germline V gives CDR1 SGHRS, CDR2 YFSETQ. The CDR3 DNA, read in part, is TGCGCCAGCAGCTGGACAGGGGGCAATTACGAG. Translation: CASSWTGGNYE. In full, the CDR3 reads CASSWTGGNYEQYF.

A remark on this clone: The missing CDR3 end, 3 residues past where the read stops, is filled in from the germline J gene. J is TRBJ2-7 and V is TRBV5-1; possible D gene TRBD2, 5 bases. Per germline, CDR1 SGHRS and CDR2 YFSETQ. This CDR3 is built from 14 residues. The ends were cut back, 4 bases at V and 0 bases at J, with 11 bases in the middle. CDR3 region: CASSPRTDSYEQYF. The part of the CDR3 DNA that was read is TGCGCCAGCAGCCCCCGGACTGACTCCTACGAG.

Worth noting for this clone: Coverage ceases 3 residues before the CDR3 finishes, and the germline J gene fills in the end. The chain couples TRBV20-1 to TRBJ2-3; 9 nucleotides agree with TRBD2. The CDR3 is 16 amino acids. Germline values: CDR1 DFQATT, CDR2 SNEGSKA (reference sequence). The DNA read from the CDR3 is TGCAGTGCTAGAACGATGGCGGGGGGGATCCAAGAGACG. Protein product: CSARTMAGGIQET. The CDR3 reads in full as CSARTMAGGIQETQYF.

Remarks on this clone: The CDR3 goes on 3 residues after the read ends, and that part is filled in from the germline J gene. The rearrangement joins TRBV20-1 to TRBJ2-2; possibly TRBD1 for D (6 bases). The CDR3 totals 15 residues. CDR1 and CDR2 (germline): DFQATT, SNEGSKA (reference sequence). The V end lost 6 bases, the J end lost 0 bases, and 14 bases lay between the germline ends. CDR3 amino acids: CSARTGIANTGELFF. CDR3 DNA, as far as it was read: TGCAGTGCGAGAACAGGGATCGCGAACACCGGGGAG.

Comments on this clone: The DNA ends 3 residues before the CDR3 does, and the rest of the CDR3 is filled in from the germline J gene. The rearrangement joins TRBV5-8 to TRBJ1-5, with D perhaps matching TRBD1 (5 bases). Germline-derived CDR1 and CDR2 are SGHTS and YDEGEE. The CDR3 runs to 14 residues. V was pared by 1 base and J by 6 bases, with 11 bases between. Partial CDR3 DNA: TGTGCCAGCAGCTTGTTGGCAGGGCGTCAGCCC. This translates into CASSLLAGRQP. The CDR3 as a whole reads CASSLLAGRQPQHF.

With respect to this clone: The read gets to within 3 residues of the CDR3 end, and the germline J gene fills in the rest. The gene calls are TRBV28 and TRBJ1-6; D might be TRBD1 (6 bases). Trimming stripped 3 bases from V and 7 bases from J, with 13 bases between. Germline lookup yields CDR1 MDHEN and CDR2 SYDVKM. This CDR3 spans 15 amino acids. CDR3 bases read: TGTGCCAGCAGTTTTTTAGGGACACGGAATTCACCC. Amino acids: CASSFLGTRNSP. The complete CDR3 reads CASSFLGTRNSPLHF.

To note about this clone: The read halts 3 residues ahead of the CDR3 end, with the missing end drawn from the germline J gene. This sequence joins TRBV7-2 and TRBJ2-2, with TRBD1 matching 9 bases. The CDR3 has 17 residues. V lost 0 bases, J lost 6 bases, and 8 bases stayed unmatched. Germline CDR1 is SGHTA and CDR2 is FQGNSA. The sequenced CDR3 bases are TGTGCCAGCAGCTTAGCCGGACAGGGGAGGGACTCCGGGGAG. Protein product: CASSLAGQGRDSGE. The full-length CDR3 reads as CASSLAGQGRDSGELFF.

Measured by frequency, this clone is medium-sized. Coverage ceases 3 residues before the CDR3 finishes, and the germline J gene fills in the end. The rearrangement uses TRBV20-1 and TRBJ2-3; 9 bases are a match to TRBD2. Looked up from germline, CDR1 is DFQATT and CDR2 is SNEGSKA (reference sequence). This CDR3 spans 15 amino acids. J was trimmed by 0 bases and V by 4 bases; bases with no gene match: 5. The DNA read from the CDR3 is TGCAGTGCTACCTCTAGCGGGGTAAGCACAGATACG. It yields the protein CSATSSGVSTDT. The whole CDR3 region reads CSATSSGVSTDTQYF.

With respect to this clone: From the germline J gene comes the end of the CDR3, since the read stops 3 residues before it. The chain combines TRBV7-9 with TRBJ2-7, with D maybe TRBD2 (6 bases). Germline-derived CDR1 and CDR2 are SEHNR and FQNEAQ (reference sequence). The CDR3 has 14 residues. V lost 7 bases and J 2 bases, leaving 15 bases between the germline ends. CDR3 amino acids: CASTSEGTTYEQYF. The DNA read from the CDR3 is TGTGCCAGCACCTCGGAGGGCACGACCTACGAG.

As concerns this clone: The read ends 3 residues shy of where the CDR3 ends; the end is completed using the germline J gene. V and J are TRBV20-1 and TRBJ2-2, with D unclear. Germline CDR1 reads DFQATT; CDR2 reads SNEGSKA (reference sequence). CDR3 size: 15 residues. The CDR3 bases that were read are TGCAGTGCTAGAGGGGTGGCGGCAACTAATGAAAAG. As protein: CSARGVAATNEK. The complete CDR3 reads CSARGVAATNEKLFF.

A word on this clone: Sequence at one end of the junction differs from germline and may be a read error. The CDR3 end is not reached by the read, which stops 3 residues before it; the germline J gene fills it in. Other DNA sequences within the sample encode an identical CDR3. The chain uses TRBV19 and TRBJ1-3; TRBD1 aligns across 7 bases. Germline lookup yields CDR1 LNHDA and CDR2 SQIVND (reference sequence). The length of the CDR3 is 14 residues. The DNA read from the CDR3 is TGTGCCGAAAACAGGGGAAACTCTGGAAACACG. Protein: CAENRGNSGNT. The whole CDR3 region reads CAENRGNSGNTIYF.

In regard to this clone: The read terminates 3 residues before the CDR3 end, so the remaining end is supplied by the germline J gene. J is TRBJ2-7 and V is TRBV11-1, with a possible D match to TRBD1 (6 bases). V gave up 5 bases and J gave up 4 bases, with 15 bases separating them. CDR1 is SGHAT, CDR2 FQDESV, per germline (reference sequence). The CDR3 is made up of 14 amino acids. CDR3 bases read: TGTGCCAGCAGCCACGGGACATTGGATTACGAG. This gives the protein CASSHGTLDYE. The full CDR3 sequence reads CASSHGTLDYEQYF.

Points on this clone: The missing CDR3 end, 3 residues past where the read stops, is filled in from the germline J gene. The chain links TRBV5-4 to TRBJ2-5; D gene uncertain. CDR3 size: 13 residues. Between the trimmed V and J ends, which lost 6 bases and 1 base, there was a span of 10 bases. The germline V gene encodes CDR1 SGHNT and CDR2 YYREEE (reference sequence). The CDR3 bases that were read are TGTGCCAGCACAAGGGCTTCCCAAGAGACC. This encodes CASTRASQET. The full CDR3 sequence reads CASTRASQETQYF. Filled out from reference TRBV5-4 and TRBJ2-5, the complete variable domain reads ETGVTQSPTHLIKTRGQQVTLRCSSQSGHNTVSWYQQALGQGPQFIFQYYREEENGRGNFPPRFSGLQFPNYSSELNVNALELDDSALYLCASTRASQETQYFGPGTRLLVL.

To note about this clone: Coverage ceases 3 residues before the CDR3 finishes, and the germline J gene fills in the end. The chain joins TRBV6-2 or TRBV6-3 to TRBJ1-2; TRBD1 might be the D (6 bases). The CDR3 has 13 residues. Germline CDR1 is MNHEY and CDR2 is SVGEGT. CDR3 bases read: TGTGCCAGCAGTTACACCTCAGGGGACGGC. This gives the protein CASSYTSGDG. The full CDR3 protein is CASSYTSGDGYTF.

About this clone itself: Sequencing ends 3 residues short of the CDR3 end; the germline J gene provides the rest. The genes are TRBV30 and TRBJ1-2, with 12 bases fitting TRBD1. The CDR3 is 14 amino acids. CDR1 is GTSNPN and CDR2 is SVGIG in the germline V gene (reference sequence). CDR3 loop: CAWAPGQGARGYTF. The CDR3 DNA, read in part, is TGTGCCTGGGCCCCGGGACAGGGGGCGCGGGGC.

The CDR3 bases that were read are TGCGCCAGCAGCTTGGTAGGCGGGCCTACCTACAATGAG. As protein: CASSLVGGPTYNE. The CDR3 reads in full as CASSLVGGPTYNEQFF. V usage is TRBV5-1 and J usage is TRBJ2-1, with D tentatively TRBD2 (5 bases). The read gets to within 3 residues of the CDR3 end, and the germline J gene fills in the rest. The CDR3 sequence is 16 residues long. The germline gives CDR1 SGHRS, CDR2 YFSETQ. Between the trimmed V and J ends, which lost 0 bases and 2 bases, there was a span of 12 bases.

Remarks on this clone: The sequence runs out 3 residues before the end of the CDR3; the remainder is reconstructed from the germline J gene. The rearrangement joins TRBV20-1 to TRBJ2-5, with TRBD2 matching over 7 bases. There are 15 residues in the CDR3. V gave up 0 bases and J gave up 4 bases; unmatched junction bases: 8. Germline lookup yields CDR1 DFQATT and CDR2 SNEGSKA (reference sequence). CDR3 DNA (partial): TGCAGTGCTAGAGACCCGGGACTAAGTTTAGAGACC. Translating it yields CSARDPGLSLET. The full CDR3 protein is CSARDPGLSLETQYF.

As regards this clone: The sequenced fragment ends 3 residues before the CDR3 boundary, so the rest is inferred from the germline J gene. The J gene is TRBJ1-2, the V gene TRBV19; a weak D match, TRBD1 (6 bases). CDR3 length equals 14 residues. The ends were cut back, 2 bases at V and 4 bases at J, with 11 bases in the middle. CDR1 and CDR2 (germline): LNHDA, SQIVND (reference sequence). The part of the CDR3 DNA that was read is TGTGCCAGTAGTATAAAACAGGGACCCTATGGC. It is translated as CASSIKQGPYG. The CDR3, in full, reads CASSIKQGPYGYTF. The whole variable domain, remainder taken from reference TRBV19 and TRBJ1-2, is DGGITQSPKYLFRKEGQNVTLSCEQNLNHDAMYWYRQDPGQGLRLIYYSQIVNDFQKGDIAEGYSVSREKKESFPLTVTSAQKNPTAFYLCASSIKQGPYGYTFGSGTRLTVV.

As regards this clone: The sequenced fragment ends 3 residues before the CDR3 boundary, so the rest is inferred from the germline J gene. The chain combines TRBV5-1 with TRBJ1-1; 9 bases line up with TRBD1. With V trimmed by 5 bases and J by 1 base, 6 bases remained unmatched. CDR1 is SGHRS and CDR2 is YFSETQ in the germline V gene. The CDR3 extends over 15 amino acids. Partial CDR3 DNA: TGCGCCAGCAGACCACAGGGGGCTGGGAACACTGAA. Protein sequence: CASRPQGAGNTE. The whole CDR3 region reads CASRPQGAGNTEAFF.

Comment on this clone: The CDR3 end falls 3 residues outside the read, so it is completed with the germline J gene. The chain couples TRBV5-1 to TRBJ1-6; D unclear. Germline V gene data show CDR1 as SGHRS and CDR2 as YFSETQ. The V end was cut by 0 bases, the J end by 8 bases, with 6 bases between. The CDR3 covers 13 residues. The part of the CDR3 DNA that was read is TGCGCCAGCAGCTTGGTAGAAGATTCACCC. Protein sequence: CASSLVEDSP. The whole CDR3 region reads CASSLVEDSPLHF.